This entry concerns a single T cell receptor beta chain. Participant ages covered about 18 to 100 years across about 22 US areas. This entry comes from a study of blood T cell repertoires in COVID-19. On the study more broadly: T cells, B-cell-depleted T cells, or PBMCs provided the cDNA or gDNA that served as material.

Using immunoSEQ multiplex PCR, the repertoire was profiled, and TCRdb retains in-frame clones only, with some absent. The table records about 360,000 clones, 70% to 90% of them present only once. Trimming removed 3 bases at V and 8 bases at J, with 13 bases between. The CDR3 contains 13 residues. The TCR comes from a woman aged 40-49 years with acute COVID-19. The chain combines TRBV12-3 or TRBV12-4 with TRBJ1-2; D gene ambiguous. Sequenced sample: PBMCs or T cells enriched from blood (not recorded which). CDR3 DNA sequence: TGTGCCAGCAGTTTTGCTGCCGGGAGAGGCTACACCTTC. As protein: CASSFAAGRGYTF.